The clone carrying this T cell receptor beta chain was observed a few times. The data originate from a study of T cells of healthy individuals. MiXCR was run by TCRdb on the 5' RACE reads, yielding one entry per CDR3 protein. Of about 82,000 distinct CDR3 sequences detected, around 5.1% appear once; the ten largest clones hold 7% to 9%. The V end lost 4 bases, the J end lost 0 bases, and 7 bases lay between the germline ends. The CDR3 extends over 13 amino acids. The germline V gene has CDR1 SQVTM and CDR2 ANQGSEA. The chain links TRBV29-1 to TRBJ1-5; D uncertain. The sequence was obtained from a female donor in good health. The DNA for the CDR3 is TGCAGCGTTGCGGAGAATAGCAATCAGCCCCAGCATTTT. Protein sequence: CSVAENSNQPQHF.